Listed below are T cell receptor beta chains from one sample, sequenced in a study of T cell responses to AZD1222 COVID-19 vaccine. Sequenced by immunoSEQ multiplex PCR; TCRdb stores in-frame clones only, minus some. In the table there are some 110,000 clones, 88% of which are singletons. The specimen was peripheral blood, collected 28 days after the second AZD1222 dose. These TCRs come from an adult who received the AZD1222 COVID-19 vaccine. CDR3s include the opening cysteine and the closing phenylalanine or tryptophan.

v_call: TRBV28
cdr3_aa: CASTLTGGNEKLFF

v_call: TRBV4-3
cdr3_aa: CASSQGRLNEQFF

v_call: TRBV28
cdr3_aa: CASRGTGISYEQYF

v_call: TRBV12-3/TRBV12-4
cdr3_aa: CASSLPVNVLTF

v_call: TRBV13
cdr3_aa: CASSLRTGNAHNEQFF

v_call: TRBV12-3/TRBV12-4
cdr3_aa: CASSPGQSYGYTF

v_call: TRBV27
cdr3_aa: CASAWRDATNEKLFF

v_call: TRBV12-3/TRBV12-4
cdr3_aa: CASSPGRNYGYTF

v_call: TRBV19
cdr3_aa: CASRHDRGGNQPQHF

v_call: TRBV5-1
cdr3_aa: CASSLGIAREDYGYTF

v_call: TRBV4-1
cdr3_aa: CASSQVTGDYGYTF

v_call: TRBV27
cdr3_aa: CASSLSQGQDKAFF

v_call: TRBV19
cdr3_aa: CASSARPDRNYGYTF

v_call: TRBV7-9
cdr3_aa: CASSRNRDSNGYTF

v_call: TRBV6-5
cdr3_aa: CASRPPGTGDYEQYF

v_call: TRBV5-6
cdr3_aa: CASSLGTATNEKLFF

v_call: TRBV11-2
cdr3_aa: CASSPGQVMNTEAFF

v_call: TRBV10-3
cdr3_aa: CAISESRGSSGLYEQYF

v_call: TRBV10-3
cdr3_aa: CAIGVGGYSPLHF

v_call: TRBV9
cdr3_aa: CASSVASDSTYEQYF

v_call: TRBV20-1
cdr3_aa: CSASGQGGSYNEQFF

v_call: TRBV28
cdr3_aa: CASSRGTGTRSYTF

v_call: TRBV27
cdr3_aa: CASSFFRQPGKLAFF

v_call: TRBV6-5
cdr3_aa: CASGDGSNQPQHF

v_call: TRBV4-1
cdr3_aa: CASSQDGQLTEAFF

v_call: TRBV28
cdr3_aa: CASSPFRLAGGHNEQFF

v_call: TRBV7-2
cdr3_aa: CASSPDSLPGNTIYF

v_call: TRBV2
cdr3_aa: CASSRDPGIGNTIYF

v_call: TRBV18
cdr3_aa: CASSPTGNQPQHF

v_call: TRBV30
cdr3_aa: CAVERGAQETQYF

v_call: TRBV19
cdr3_aa: CASSKRVQETQYF

v_call: TRBV6-5
cdr3_aa: CASSLGTPTYNEQFF

v_call: TRBV10-3
cdr3_aa: CAISEAGNQPQHF

v_call: TRBV30
cdr3_aa: CAWSARAGTNQPQHF

v_call: TRBV5-1
cdr3_aa: CASSFTQWGSSYEQYF

v_call: TRBV2
cdr3_aa: CASSEGLVKGYRISEQFF